One sample yielded the 27 T cell receptor beta chains listed below, sequenced in a study of T cell responses to AZD1222 COVID-19 vaccine. Sequenced by immunoSEQ multiplex PCR; TCRdb stores in-frame clones only, minus some. The sample holds about 120,000 clones, around 89% seen once. The specimen comprised peripheral blood, sampled 28 days after the second AZD1222 dose. These receptors came from an adult who received the AZD1222 COVID-19 vaccine.

This chain connects TRBV3-1 (or the pseudogene TRBV3-2) to TRBJ1-2, with a tentative D call TRBD1 (5 bases). The CDR3 spans 13 residues. Germline V gene lookup returns CDR1 LGHDT and CDR2 YNNKEL (reference sequence). V shed 1 base and J shed 8 bases, with 11 bases lying between them. The CDR3 DNA follows: TGTGCCAGCAGCCAAGGGGACGGAGGAGGCTACACCTTC. It is translated as CASSQGDGGGYTF.

The chain joins TRBV6-2 or TRBV6-3 to TRBJ2-5; 8 nucleotides align to TRBD2. From germline, CDR1 is MNHEY and CDR2 SVGEGT. The CDR3 covers 16 residues. Trimming cost V 5 bases and J 1 base; bases outside gene matches: 9. The CDR3 here is CASSPPPSGGQETQYF. The CDR3 bases are TGTGCCAGCAGTCCGCCGCCGAGCGGGGGCCAAGAGACCCAGTACTTC.

The CDR3, as DNA: TGTGCCAGCGCTAGGGAATCTGGAAACACCATATATTTT. The encoded protein is CASARESGNTIYF. This chain links TRBV6-5 with TRBJ1-3, with no clear D. The length of the CDR3 is 13 residues. V was pared by 8 bases and J by 1 base, with 9 bases between. The germline V gene encodes CDR1 MNHEY and CDR2 SVGAGI.

The genes are TRBV7-2 and TRBJ2-3; D gene uncertain. With 1 base removed from V and 1 base from J, the gap between germline ends came to 9 bases. The germline CDR1 and CDR2 sequences are SGHTA and FQGNSA. The CDR3 runs 15 residues. The CDR3 bases are TGTGCCAGCAGCTTAGGTAGGACGGGCACAGATACGCAGTATTTT. This encodes CASSLGRTGTDTQYF.

The rearrangement uses TRBV5-8 and TRBJ2-3; 12 nucleotides align to TRBD2. V gave up 4 bases and J gave up 4 bases; unmatched junction bases: 7. The CDR3 totals 16 residues. Germline CDR1 reads SGHTS; CDR2 reads YDEGEE. CDR3 sequence (DNA): TGTGCCAGCAGCCGAGGACTAGCGGGGTCCGCAGATACGCAGTATTTT. Translating gives CASSRGLAGSADTQYF.

The rearrangement uses TRBV7-6 and TRBJ2-5; D is undetermined. Trimming shortened V by 2 bases and J by 5 bases, and 15 bases separated the two germline ends. Per germline, CDR1 SGHVS and CDR2 FNYEAQ. The CDR3 runs to 15 residues. The CDR3 nucleotides read TGTGCCAGCAGCTTACGGCCTGGGCCATCGGAGACCCAGTACTTC. It translates to CASSLRPGPSETQYF.

This chain uses TRBV12-3 or TRBV12-4 with TRBJ2-5, with D perhaps given as TRBD1 or TRBD2 (6 bases each). The V end was cut by 7 bases, the J end by 5 bases, with 14 bases between. The CDR3 loop spans 13 amino acids. This CDR3 is CASNRGRRETQYF. As DNA, the CDR3 is TGTGCCAGCAACCGGGGGCGCCGGGAGACCCAGTACTTC.

The V call is TRBV5-1, the J call TRBJ2-7; tentative D call: TRBD1 (5 bases). The CDR3 spans 13 residues. The V end lost 5 bases, the J end lost 0 bases, and 9 bases lay between the germline ends. The germline V gene has CDR1 SGHRS and CDR2 YFSETQ. The CDR3: CASRVRDSYEQYF. CDR3 coding DNA: TGCGCCAGCAGGGTCAGGGACTCCTACGAGCAGTACTTC.

This chain joins TRBV21-1 and TRBJ1-1. TRBV21-1 is noted as a pseudogene. This CDR3 region has 14 residues. Here the CDR3 reads CASSKESGPEEAFF. The CDR3 DNA reads as TGTGCCAGCAGCAAAGAATCCGGGCCCGAAGAAGCTTTCTTT.

The chain combines TRBV6-2 or TRBV6-3 with TRBJ2-1, with no clear D. Germline CDR1 and CDR2: MNHEY and SVGEGT. This CDR3 has 12 residues. V lost 5 bases to trimming and J lost 8 bases, with 10 bases between them. The CDR3 DNA follows: TGTGCCAGCAGTATAAACCGTGATGAGCAGTTCTTC. Translating gives CASSINRDEQFF.

V usage is TRBV7-9 and J usage is TRBJ2-2; 7 positions match TRBD1. CDR1 SEHNR and CDR2 FQNEAQ come from the germline V gene (reference sequence). The CDR3 spans 14 residues. The CDR3 is CVLKEGADTGELFF. The CDR3 nucleotides read TGTGTCCTTAAAGAGGGGGCGGACACCGGGGAGCTGTTTTTT.

The J gene is TRBJ1-1, the V gene TRBV15; TRBD1 matches at 9 bases. Trimming at V came to 3 bases and at J to 4 bases, leaving 12 bases not matched to a gene. The length of the CDR3 is 17 residues. Germline CDR1 is LNHNV and CDR2 is YYDKDF (reference sequence). CDR3 protein: CATSSHPGQGIFTEAFF. As DNA, the CDR3 is TGTGCCACCAGCAGTCACCCGGGACAGGGAATTTTCACTGAAGCTTTCTTT.

The chain joins TRBV5-4 to TRBJ1-1; 7 positions agree with TRBD1. Germline CDR1 SGHNT, CDR2 YYREEE (reference sequence). Losses at the gene ends were 7 bases for V and 4 bases for J; bases not matched to a gene: 7. The CDR3 totals 13 residues. The CDR3 protein is CASGDRAGTEAFF. The CDR3 DNA is TGTGCCAGCGGTGACAGGGCCGGCACTGAAGCTTTCTTT.

V is TRBV7-9 and J is TRBJ2-1, with TRBD2 matching 8 bases. CDR3 length: 14 residues. After removal of 4 bases from V and 5 bases from J, the junction contained 4 bases not matched to a gene. CDR1 is SEHNR, CDR2 FQNEAQ, per germline (reference sequence). The CDR3 region has the DNA TGTGCCAGCAGCTCCCGGGGGGGCCACAATGAGCAGTTCTTC. Translating gives CASSSRGGHNEQFF.

V and J are TRBV6-5 and TRBJ1-1; no clear D. V was pared by 8 bases and J by 5 bases, with 18 bases between. Per germline, CDR1 MNHEY and CDR2 SVGAGI. This CDR3 has 14 amino acids. CDR3 bases: TGTGCCAGCCATAGTGGGAAAATTAGGACTGAAGCTTTCTTT. The encoded protein is CASHSGKIRTEAFF.

This rearrangement joins TRBV5-5 to TRBJ1-1; 7 bases are a match to TRBD1. CDR1 and CDR2 from the germline V gene are SGHKS and YYEKEE (reference sequence). Germline trimming cut 4 bases from V and 4 bases from J; bases unmatched to any gene: 7. CDR3 length: 14 residues. The CDR3 coding sequence is TGTGCCAGCAGCCGCTCGACAGGGCGCACTGAAGCTTTCTTT. It codes for CASSRSTGRTEAFF.

V usage is TRBV5-1 and J usage is TRBJ2-7; 7 bases are shared with TRBD1. The V gene end was trimmed by 4 bases and the J gene end by 2 bases; junction bases not matched to a gene: 6. Germline V gives CDR1 SGHRS, CDR2 YFSETQ. This CDR3 is 14 amino acids long. As DNA, the CDR3 is TGCGCCAGCAGCCATGGACAGGAAACCTACGAGCAGTACTTC. Protein sequence: CASSHGQETYEQYF.

This clone is a singleton in its sample. The J gene is TRBJ1-3, the V gene TRBV12-1. TRBV12-1 is tagged as a pseudogene. This CDR3 contains 17 residues. CDR3 in amino acids: CASSDYGPGASGNTIYF. The CDR3 DNA is TGTGCCAGCAGCGACTATGGGCCGGGGGCCTCTGGAAACACCATATATTTT.

The chain couples TRBV11-3 to TRBJ1-5; no firm D call. V lost 1 base, J lost 2 bases, and 9 bases lay in between. CDR1 is SGHNT and CDR2 is YENEEA in the germline V gene. The CDR3 is 15 residues long. The CDR3 sequence is CASSLALWGNQPQHF. The CDR3 DNA reads TGTGCCAGCAGCTTAGCCCTATGGGGCAATCAGCCCCAGCATTTT.

The chain uses TRBV18 and TRBJ1-4; D not resolved. The germline V gene has CDR1 KGHSH and CDR2 LQKENI. The CDR3 sequence is 13 residues long. The ends were cut back, 0 bases at V and 16 bases at J, with 15 bases in the middle. The CDR3 DNA follows: TGTGCCAGCTCACCACCGGGCGCTGCAGAGGAGTTTTTT. Translating it yields CASSPPGAAEEFF.

The V and J genes are TRBV9 and TRBJ2-7; D may correspond to TRBD1 or TRBD2 (6 bases each). Trimming removed 0 bases at V and 5 bases at J, with 15 bases between. The germline CDR1 and CDR2 sequences are SGDLS and YYNGEE. This CDR3 is built from 15 residues. Here the CDR3 DNA reads TGTGCCAGCAGCGTAGCTCTAAGGGGGGCGGACGAGCAGTACTTC. Translating gives CASSVALRGADEQYF.

In its sample, this clone was seen once. The chain uses TRBV5-4 and TRBJ2-7; 11 bases align to TRBD1. Germline V lookup: CDR1 SGHNT, CDR2 YYREEE (reference sequence). J was trimmed by 1 base and V by 3 bases; bases with no gene match: 3. This CDR3 contains 15 residues. The CDR3 DNA is TGTGCCAGCAGCTCGGACAGGGGGCAATCCTACGAGCAGTACTTC. It specifies CASSSDRGQSYEQYF.

J is TRBJ1-1 and V is TRBV28, with 8 positions matching TRBD1. Trimming at V came to 6 bases and at J to 4 bases, leaving 7 bases not matched to a gene. Germline V CDR1 and CDR2: MDHEN, SYDVKM. This CDR3 region has 14 residues. The CDR3 sequence is CASSLITGGTEAFF. As DNA, the CDR3 is TGTGCCAGCAGCCTAATCACAGGGGGCACTGAAGCTTTCTTT. The whole variable domain, remainder taken from reference TRBV28 and TRBJ1-1, is DVKVTQSSRYLVKRTGEKVFLECVQDMDHENMFWYRQDPGLGLRLIYFSYDVKMKEKGDIPEGYSVSREKKERFSLILESASTNQTSMYLCASSLITGGTEAFFGQGTRLTVV.

This clone came up a few times. The V and J genes are TRBV5-8 and TRBJ1-1; TRBD1 matches at 8 bases. The CDR3 covers 15 residues. The junction had 7 bases not matched to a gene; V was cut back by 4 bases and J by 2 bases. Germline lookup yields CDR1 SGHTS and CDR2 YDEGEE. The DNA of the CDR3 is TGTGCCAGCAGCCCGTGGACAGGGTTCAACACTGAAGCTTTCTTT. Translated: CASSPWTGFNTEAFF.

As to this clone: At one boundary the junction diverges from the germline segment, which might be a read error. The chain carries TRBV3-1 (or the pseudogene TRBV3-2) and TRBJ2-1, with 12 nucleotides matching TRBD2. The CDR3 contains 14 residues. In germline, CDR1 is LGHDT, CDR2 YNNKEL (reference sequence). This CDR3 reads CASSQEGLAGSTIF. In DNA, the CDR3 is TGTGCCAGCAGCCAAGAAGGACTAGCGGGGTCTACGATCTTC.

Here the CDR3 reads CASRGQGSEAFF. The CDR3 DNA is TGCGCCAGCCGGGGACAGGGGTCTGAAGCTTTCTTT. The chain joins TRBV10-1 to TRBJ1-1; 10 bases match TRBD1. The V segment lost 8 bases and the J segment 6 bases; nucleotides outside the gene matches: 3. The CDR3 consists of 12 residues. Germline lookup yields CDR1 WNHNN and CDR2 SYGVQD (reference sequence).

The chain recombines TRBV6-1 with TRBJ1-6; a possible D gene is TRBD1 (5 bases). The CDR3 length is 15 residues. The V gene's germline CDR1 is MNHNS and CDR2 SASEGT. The V and J ends lost 2 bases and 3 bases respectively, with 8 bases between them. The CDR3: CASSEWTSYNSPLHF. DNA for the CDR3: TGTGCCAGCAGTGAATGGACAAGCTATAATTCACCCCTCCACTTT.